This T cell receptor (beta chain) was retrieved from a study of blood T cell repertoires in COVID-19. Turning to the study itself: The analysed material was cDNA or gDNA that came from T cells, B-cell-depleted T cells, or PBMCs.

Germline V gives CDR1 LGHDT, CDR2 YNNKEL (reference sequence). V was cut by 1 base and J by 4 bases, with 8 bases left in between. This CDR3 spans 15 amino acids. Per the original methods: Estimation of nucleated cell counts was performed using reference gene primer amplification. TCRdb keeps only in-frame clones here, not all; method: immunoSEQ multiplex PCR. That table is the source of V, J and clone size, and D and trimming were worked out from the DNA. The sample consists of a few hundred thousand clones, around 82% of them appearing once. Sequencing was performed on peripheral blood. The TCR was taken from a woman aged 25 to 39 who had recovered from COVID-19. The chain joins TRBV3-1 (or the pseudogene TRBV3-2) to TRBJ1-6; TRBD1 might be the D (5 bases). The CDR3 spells CASSQGRAYNSPLHF. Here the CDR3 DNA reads TGTGCCAGCAGCCAAGGCAGGGCTTATAATTCACCCCTCCACTTT.